This T cell receptor beta chain appears in the sequencing data of a study of T cell clonality in common variable immunodeficiency. This CDR3 contains 15 residues. Germline V lookup: CDR1 SGHRS, CDR2 YFSETQ. V gave up 0 bases and J gave up 8 bases; unmatched junction bases: 6. The method was immunoSEQ multiplex PCR; TCRdb's version includes in-frame clones alone and lacks a portion of them. The record shows about 74,000 clones for this sample, with no singletons present. Ten or more counts support this clone. The read finishes 3 residues shy of the CDR3 end, and the germline J gene is used to complete it.

The sample was peripheral blood mononuclear cells. This receptor was identified in a person aged 18 to 75 in good health. The chain combines TRBV5-1 with TRBJ2-1, with TRBD2 matching over 9 bases. The covered CDR3 bases are TGCGCCAGCAGCTTGGCCGGGCGGGAGGGCGATGAG. Amino acids: CASSLAGREGDE. The whole CDR3 reads CASSLAGREGDEQFF.